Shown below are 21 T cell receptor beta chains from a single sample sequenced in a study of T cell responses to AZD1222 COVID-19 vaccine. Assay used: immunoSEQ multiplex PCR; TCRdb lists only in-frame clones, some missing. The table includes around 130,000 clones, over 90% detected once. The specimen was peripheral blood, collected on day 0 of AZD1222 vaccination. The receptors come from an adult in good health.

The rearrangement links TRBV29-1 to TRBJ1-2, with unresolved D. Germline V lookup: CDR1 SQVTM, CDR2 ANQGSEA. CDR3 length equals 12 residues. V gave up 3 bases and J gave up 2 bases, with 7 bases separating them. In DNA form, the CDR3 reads TGCAGCGTTGACCACAGAAACTATGGCTACACCTTC. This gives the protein CSVDHRNYGYTF.

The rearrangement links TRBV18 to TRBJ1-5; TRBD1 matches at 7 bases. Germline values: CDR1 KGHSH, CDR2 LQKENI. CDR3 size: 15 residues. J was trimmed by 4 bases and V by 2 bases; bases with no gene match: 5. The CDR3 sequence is CASSPEGRGNQPQHF. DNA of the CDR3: TGTGCCAGCTCACCAGAAGGCAGGGGGAATCAGCCCCAGCATTTT.

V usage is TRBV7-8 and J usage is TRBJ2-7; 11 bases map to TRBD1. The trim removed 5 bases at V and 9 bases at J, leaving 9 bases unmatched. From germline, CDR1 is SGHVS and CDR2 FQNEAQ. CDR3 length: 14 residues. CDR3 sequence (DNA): TGTGCCAGCAGCCGAGGACAGGGGGCCGCATGGCAGTACTTC. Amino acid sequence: CASSRGQGAAWQYF.

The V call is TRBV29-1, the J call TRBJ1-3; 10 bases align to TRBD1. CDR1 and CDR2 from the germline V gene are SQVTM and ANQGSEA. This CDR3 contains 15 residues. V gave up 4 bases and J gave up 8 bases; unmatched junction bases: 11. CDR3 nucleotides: TGCAGCGTTGTGGGGCGACAGGGGGCAGCGGACACCATATATTTT. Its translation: CSVVGRQGAADTIYF.

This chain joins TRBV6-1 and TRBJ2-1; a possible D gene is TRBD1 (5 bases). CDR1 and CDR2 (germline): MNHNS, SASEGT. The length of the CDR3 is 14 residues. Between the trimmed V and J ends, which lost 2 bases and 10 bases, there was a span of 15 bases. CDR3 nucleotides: TGTGCCAGCAGTGAAAATTGGGGCAATCGCGAGCAGTTCTTC. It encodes CASSENWGNREQFF.

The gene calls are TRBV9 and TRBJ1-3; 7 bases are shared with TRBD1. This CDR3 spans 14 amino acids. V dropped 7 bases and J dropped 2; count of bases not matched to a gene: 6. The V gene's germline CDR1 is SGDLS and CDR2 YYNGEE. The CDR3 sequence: CASGGQGAGNTIYF. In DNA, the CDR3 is TGTGCCAGCGGCGGGCAGGGGGCTGGAAACACCATATATTTT.

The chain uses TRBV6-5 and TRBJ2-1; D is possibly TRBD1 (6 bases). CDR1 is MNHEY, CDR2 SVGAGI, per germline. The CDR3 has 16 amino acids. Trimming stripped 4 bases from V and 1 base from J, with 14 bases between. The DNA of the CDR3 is TGTGCCAGCAGTTTCCGGGACACATTATCCTACAATGAGCAGTTCTTC. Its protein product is CASSFRDTLSYNEQFF.

CDR3 in amino acids: CASRGGNTEAFF. CDR3 sequence (DNA): TGCGCCAGCAGGGGAGGGAACACTGAAGCTTTCTTT. The V and J genes are TRBV10-2 and TRBJ1-1; D remains ambiguous. The CDR3 is made up of 12 amino acids. The V end was cut by 6 bases, the J end by 1 base, with 6 bases between. Germline V CDR1 and CDR2: WSHSY, SAAADI.

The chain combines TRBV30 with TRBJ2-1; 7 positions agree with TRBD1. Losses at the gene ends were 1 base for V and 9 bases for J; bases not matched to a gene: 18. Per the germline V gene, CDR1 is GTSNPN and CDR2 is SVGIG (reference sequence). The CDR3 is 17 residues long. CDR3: CAWSAALFRASGGEQFF. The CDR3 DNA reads TGTGCCTGGAGTGCGGCCTTGTTCCGGGCCTCAGGGGGTGAGCAGTTCTTC.

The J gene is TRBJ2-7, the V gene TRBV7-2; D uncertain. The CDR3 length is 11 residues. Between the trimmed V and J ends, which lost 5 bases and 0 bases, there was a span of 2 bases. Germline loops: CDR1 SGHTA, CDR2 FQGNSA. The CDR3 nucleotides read TGTGCCAGCAGCCTCTCCTACGAGCAGTACTTC. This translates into CASSLSYEQYF.

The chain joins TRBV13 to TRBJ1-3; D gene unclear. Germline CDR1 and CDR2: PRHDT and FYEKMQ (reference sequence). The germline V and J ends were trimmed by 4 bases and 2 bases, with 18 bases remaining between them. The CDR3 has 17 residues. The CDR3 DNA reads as TGTGCCAGCAGCTATAATCGATGGCGGGGTCCTGGAAACACCATATATTTT. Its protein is CASSYNRWRGPGNTIYF. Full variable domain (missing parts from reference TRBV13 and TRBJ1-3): AAGVIQSPRHLIKEKRETATLKCYPIPRHDTVYWYQQGPGQDPQFLISFYEKMQSDKGSIPDRFSAQQFSDYHSELNMSSLELGDSALYFCASSYNRWRGPGNTIYFGEGSWLTVV.

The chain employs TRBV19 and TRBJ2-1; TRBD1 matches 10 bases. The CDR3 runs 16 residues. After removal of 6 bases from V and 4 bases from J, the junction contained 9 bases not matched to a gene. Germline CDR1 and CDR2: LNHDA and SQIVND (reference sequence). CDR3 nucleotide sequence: TGTGCCAGTAGCGCCGACCGGGACAGGGGTTACAATGAGCAGTTCTTC. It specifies CASSADRDRGYNEQFF. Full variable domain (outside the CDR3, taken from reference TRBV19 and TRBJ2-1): DGGITQSPKYLFRKEGQNVTLSCEQNLNHDAMYWYRQDPGQGLRLIYYSQIVNDFQKGDIAEGYSVSREKKESFPLTVTSAQKNPTAFYLCASSADRDRGYNEQFFGPGTRLTVL.

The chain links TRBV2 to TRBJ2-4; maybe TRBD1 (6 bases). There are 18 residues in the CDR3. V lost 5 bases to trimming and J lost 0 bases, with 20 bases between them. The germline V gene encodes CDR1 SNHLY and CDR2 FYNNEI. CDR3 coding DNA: TGTGCCAGCAGTCAGGGGACATTCGTCGCACTAGCCAAAAACATTCAGTACTTC. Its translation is CASSQGTFVALAKNIQYF.

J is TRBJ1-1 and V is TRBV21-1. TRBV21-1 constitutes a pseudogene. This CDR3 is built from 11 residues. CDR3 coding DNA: TGTGCCAGCAGCAGGGACACTGAAGCTTTCTTT. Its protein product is CASSRDTEAFF.

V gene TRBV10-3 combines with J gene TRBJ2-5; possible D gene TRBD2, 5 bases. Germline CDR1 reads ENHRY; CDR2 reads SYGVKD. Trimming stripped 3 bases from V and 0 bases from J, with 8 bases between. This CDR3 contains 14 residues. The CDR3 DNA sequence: TGTGCCATCAGTGAATGGGAGTACCAAGAGACCCAGTACTTC. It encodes CAISEWEYQETQYF.

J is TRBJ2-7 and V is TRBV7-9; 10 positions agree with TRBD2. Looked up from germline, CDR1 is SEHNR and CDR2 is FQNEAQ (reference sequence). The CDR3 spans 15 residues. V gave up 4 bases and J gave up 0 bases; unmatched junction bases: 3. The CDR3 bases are TGTGCCAGCAGCTCAACTAGCGGGGTCTCCTACGAGCAGTACTTC. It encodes CASSSTSGVSYEQYF.

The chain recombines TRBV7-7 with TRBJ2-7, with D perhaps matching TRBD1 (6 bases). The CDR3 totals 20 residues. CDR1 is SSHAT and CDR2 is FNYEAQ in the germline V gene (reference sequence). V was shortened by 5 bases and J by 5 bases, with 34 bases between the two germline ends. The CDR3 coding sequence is TGTGCCAGCAGCGATAGGAAACGGGGCCCAAGCCCGGGACAACCCGACGAGCAGTACTTC. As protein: CASSDRKRGPSPGQPDEQYF.

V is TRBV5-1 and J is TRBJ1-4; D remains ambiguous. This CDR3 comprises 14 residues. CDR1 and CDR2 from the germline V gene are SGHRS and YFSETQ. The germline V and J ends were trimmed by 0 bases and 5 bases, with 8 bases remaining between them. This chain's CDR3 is CASSLAAGNEKLFF. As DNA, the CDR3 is TGCGCCAGCAGCTTGGCCGCAGGCAATGAAAAACTGTTTTTT.

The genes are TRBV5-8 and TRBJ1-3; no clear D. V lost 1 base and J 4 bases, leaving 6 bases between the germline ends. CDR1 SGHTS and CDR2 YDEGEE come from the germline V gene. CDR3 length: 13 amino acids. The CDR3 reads CASSLTTGNTIYF. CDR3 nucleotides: TGTGCCAGCAGCTTGACGACGGGAAACACCATATATTTT.

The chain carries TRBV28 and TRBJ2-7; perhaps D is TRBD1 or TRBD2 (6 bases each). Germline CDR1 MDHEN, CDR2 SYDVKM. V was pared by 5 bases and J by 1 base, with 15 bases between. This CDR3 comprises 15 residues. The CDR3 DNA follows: TGTGCCAGCAGTCCCGGGGGCAGGAATTCCTACGAGCAGTACTTC. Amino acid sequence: CASSPGGRNSYEQYF. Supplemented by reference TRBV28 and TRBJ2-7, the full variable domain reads DVKVTQSSRYLVKRTGEKVFLECVQDMDHENMFWYRQDPGLGLRLIYFSYDVKMKEKGDIPEGYSVSREKKERFSLILESASTNQTSMYLCASSPGGRNSYEQYFGPGTRLTVT.

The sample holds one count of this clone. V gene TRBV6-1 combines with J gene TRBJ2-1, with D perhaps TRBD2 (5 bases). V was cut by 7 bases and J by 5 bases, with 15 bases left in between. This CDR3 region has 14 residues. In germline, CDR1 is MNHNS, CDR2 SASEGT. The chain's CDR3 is CASTTRTDHNEQFF. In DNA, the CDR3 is TGTGCCAGCACCACAAGGACTGATCACAATGAGCAGTTCTTC.